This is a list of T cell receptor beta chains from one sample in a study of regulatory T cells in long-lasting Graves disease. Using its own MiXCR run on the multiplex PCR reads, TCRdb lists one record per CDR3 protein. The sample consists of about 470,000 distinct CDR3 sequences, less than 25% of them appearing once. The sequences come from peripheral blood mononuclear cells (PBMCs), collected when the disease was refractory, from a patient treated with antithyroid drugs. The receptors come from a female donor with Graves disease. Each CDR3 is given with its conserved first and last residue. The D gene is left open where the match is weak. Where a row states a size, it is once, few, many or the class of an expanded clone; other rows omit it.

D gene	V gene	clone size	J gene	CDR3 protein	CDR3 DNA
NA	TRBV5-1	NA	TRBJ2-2	CASSAGIGELFF	TGCGCCAGCAGCGCCGGGATCGGGGAGCTGTTTTTT
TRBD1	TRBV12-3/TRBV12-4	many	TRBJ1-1	CASSLWRGQSTEAFF	TGTGCCAGCAGTTTGTGGAGGGGGCAGTCCACTGAAGCTTTCTTT
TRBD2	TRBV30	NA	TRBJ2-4	CAWTPGGDIQYF	TGTGCCTGGACCCCGGGAGGGGACATTCAGTACTTC
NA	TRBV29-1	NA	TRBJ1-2	CSLGQNYGYTF	TGCAGCCTCGGACAGAACTATGGCTACACCTTC
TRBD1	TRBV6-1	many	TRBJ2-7	CASGHRGAPYEQYF	TGTGCCAGCGGGCACAGGGGAGCCCCCTACGAGCAGTACTTC
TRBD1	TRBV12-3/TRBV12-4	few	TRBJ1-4	CASSRTGALLELFF	TGTGCCAGCAGCCGAACAGGGGCCCTCTTGGAACTGTTTTTT
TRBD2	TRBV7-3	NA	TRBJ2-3	CASSPIGRERWYF	TGTGCCAGCAGCCCTATTGGGCGGGAGCGTTGGTATTTT
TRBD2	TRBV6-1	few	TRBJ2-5	CASRGLAGYMETQYF	TGTGCCAGCAGAGGACTAGCGGGATATATGGAGACCCAGTACTTC
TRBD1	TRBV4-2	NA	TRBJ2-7	CASSQVGGQGNYEQYF	TGTGCCAGCAGCCAAGTAGGGGGACAGGGAAATTACGAGCAGTACTTC
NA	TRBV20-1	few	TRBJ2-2	CSARDSTGELFF	TGCAGTGCTAGAGACAGCACCGGGGAGCTGTTTTTT
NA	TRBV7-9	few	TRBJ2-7	CASSPVSFYEQYF	TGTGCCAGCAGCCCTGTCAGTTTCTACGAGCAGTACTTC
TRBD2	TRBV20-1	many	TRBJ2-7	CSATSGDYLYEQYF	TGCAGTGCTACCTCCGGGGACTACCTTTACGAGCAGTACTTC
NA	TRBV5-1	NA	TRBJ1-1	CASSLVGAFF	TGCGCCAGCAGCTTGGTGGGAGCTTTCTTT
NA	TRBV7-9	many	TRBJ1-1	CASSSVTTEAFF	TGTGCCAGCAGCTCAGTTACCACTGAAGCTTTCTTT
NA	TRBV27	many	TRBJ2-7	CASSLSRRDEQYF	TGTGCCAGCAGTTTATCGAGGAGGGACGAGCAGTACTTC
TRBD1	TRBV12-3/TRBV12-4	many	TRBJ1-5	CASSSPTGAEPQHF	TGTGCCAGCAGTTCACCGACAGGGGCTGAGCCCCAGCATTTT
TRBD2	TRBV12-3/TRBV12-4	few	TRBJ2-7	CTSSLSLAGNYEQYF	TGTACCAGCAGTTTAAGTCTAGCGGGGAACTACGAGCAGTACTTC
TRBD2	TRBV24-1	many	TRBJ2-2	CATHGRTSGRGTGELFF	TGTGCCACCCACGGCCGGACTAGCGGGAGGGGCACCGGGGAGCTGTTTTTT
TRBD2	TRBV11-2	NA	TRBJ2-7	CASSPPGGGLAGSYEQYF	TGTGCCAGCAGCCCTCCGGGGGGTGGACTAGCGGGATCCTACGAGCAGTACTTC
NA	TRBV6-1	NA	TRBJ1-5	CASSTTFGDQPQHF	TGTGCCAGCAGTACCACATTCGGGGATCAGCCCCAGCATTTT
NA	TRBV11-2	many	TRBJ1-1	CASSFHRHTTRAEAFF	TGTGCCAGCAGCTTTCATCGGCACACTACGCGGGCTGAAGCTTTCTTT
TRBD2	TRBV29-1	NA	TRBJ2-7	CSAGTSGGYEQYF	TGCAGCGCAGGGACTAGCGGGGGATACGAGCAGTACTTC
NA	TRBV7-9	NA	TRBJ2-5	CASSYPTQTRQETQYF	TGTGCCAGCAGCTACCCGACACAAACTCGACAAGAGACCCAGTACTTC